The rows below give T cell receptor beta chains drawn from one sample of a study of T cells in localized non-small cell lung cancer. Only in-frame clones appear in the TCRdb table, and some are missing; sequencing was by immunoSEQ multiplex PCR. Of 3,500 to 4,500 clones in the sample, around 21% were seen once. This specimen consisted of lung tumor tissue, obtained before any cancer treatment. The receptor set was obtained from a female donor of 60 years or more with stage I lung adenocarcinoma. Both conserved end residues are part of each CDR3. The D gene is left open where the match is weak. Clone size appears in some rows only: once, few, many, or a class for an expanded clone.

J gene: TRBJ2-5
V gene: TRBV12-5
D gene: .
clone size: few
CDR3 DNA: TGTGCCAGCACCGACAGAAGTATCCAAGAGACCCAGTACTTC
CDR3 protein: CASTDRSIQETQYF

J gene: TRBJ2-5
V gene: TRBV6-7
D gene: TRBD1
clone size: .
CDR3 DNA: TGTGCCAGCAGTTACGACAGGGAAGAGACCCAGTACTTC
CDR3 protein: CASSYDREETQYF

J gene: TRBJ2-2
V gene: TRBV11-3
D gene: .
clone size: .
CDR3 DNA: TGTGCCAGCAGTCACGACTGGAGGACCGGGGAGCTGTTTTTT
CDR3 protein: CASSHDWRTGELFF

J gene: TRBJ2-1
V gene: TRBV25-1
D gene: .
clone size: once
CDR3 DNA: TGTGCCAGCGAGGAGGGGGGTACCTACAATGAGCAGTTCTTC
CDR3 protein: CASEEGGTYNEQFF

J gene: TRBJ1-5
V gene: TRBV15
D gene: .
clone size: .
CDR3 DNA: TGTGCCACCAGCAGAGGCCGTAGCAATCAGCCCCAGCATTTT
CDR3 protein: CATSRGRSNQPQHF

J gene: TRBJ2-1
V gene: TRBV14
D gene: .
clone size: few
CDR3 DNA: TGTGCCAGCAGCCCAAGGGACGGCGTTGAGCAGTTCTTC
CDR3 protein: CASSPRDGVEQFF

J gene: TRBJ1-5
V gene: TRBV6-1
D gene: .
clone size: medium-sized
CDR3 DNA: TGTGCCATCAGTGAAGGGCTAGGGCAGCCCCAGCATTTT
CDR3 protein: CAISEGLGQPQHF

J gene: TRBJ1-5
V gene: TRBV6-8
D gene: .
clone size: many
CDR3 DNA: TGTGCCAGCAATGACAGAAATCAGCCCCAGCATTTT
CDR3 protein: CASNDRNQPQHF

J gene: TRBJ2-7
V gene: TRBV11-3
D gene: .
clone size: .
CDR3 DNA: TGTGCCAGCAGCCCGCCGGCGGGAAACTCCTACGAGCAGTACTTC
CDR3 protein: CASSPPAGNSYEQYF

J gene: TRBJ1-3
V gene: TRBV15
D gene: .
clone size: .
CDR3 DNA: TGTGCCACCAGCGGGGACGGACGGTCCTCTGGAAACACCATATATTTT
CDR3 protein: CATSGDGRSSGNTIYF

J gene: TRBJ1-1
V gene: TRBV9
D gene: .
clone size: few
CDR3 DNA: TGTGCCAGCAGCGCAGCGGTGTTCAGGGACACTGAAGCTTTCTTT
CDR3 protein: CASSAAVFRDTEAFF

J gene: TRBJ2-3
V gene: TRBV19
D gene: .
clone size: .
CDR3 DNA: TGTGCCAGTATGAGCGCTGCTCGGGATACGCAGTATTTT
CDR3 protein: CASMSAARDTQYF

J gene: TRBJ1-1
V gene: TRBV18
D gene: TRBD1
clone size: .
CDR3 DNA: TGTGCCAGCTCACCCTCACAGGGGAGGAACACTGAAGCTTTCTTT
CDR3 protein: CASSPSQGRNTEAFF

J gene: TRBJ1-2
V gene: TRBV14
D gene: .
clone size: .
CDR3 DNA: TGTGCCAGCAGCCAATACAGGGCGGTTGGCTACACCTTC
CDR3 protein: CASSQYRAVGYTF

J gene: TRBJ1-1
V gene: TRBV9
D gene: .
clone size: .
CDR3 DNA: TGTGCCAGCAGTGAACAAACGGTGGGGGCAGGGACGGCTTTCTTT
CDR3 protein: CASSEQTVGAGTAFF

J gene: TRBJ2-7
V gene: TRBV29-1
D gene: .
clone size: .
CDR3 DNA: TGCAGCGTTGAGGAGGGGGCGGACGAGCAGTACTTC
CDR3 protein: CSVEEGADEQYF

J gene: TRBJ1-1
V gene: TRBV18
D gene: .
clone size: .
CDR3 DNA: TGTGCCAGCTCACCACAGGGCTTTGCCACTGAAGCTTTCTTT
CDR3 protein: CASSPQGFATEAFF

J gene: TRBJ1-2
V gene: TRBV11-3
D gene: .
clone size: many
CDR3 DNA: TGTGCCAGCAGCTTGGAGGGCAGCCGCCGGTCCAATGGCTACACCTTC
CDR3 protein: CASSLEGSRRSNGYTF

J gene: TRBJ2-1
V gene: TRBV5-1
D gene: TRBD2
clone size: .
CDR3 DNA: TGCGCCAGCACGCAAGCGGGAGGGCCTCACAATGAGCAGTTCTTC
CDR3 protein: CASTQAGGPHNEQFF

J gene: TRBJ1-5
V gene: TRBV6-8
D gene: .
clone size: .
CDR3 DNA: TGTGCCAGCAGCCCCCGGGAGGGAATAAAAGGGAATCAGCCCCAGCATTTT
CDR3 protein: CASSPREGIKGNQPQHF

J gene: TRBJ2-7
V gene: TRBV7-1
D gene: .
clone size: few
CDR3 DNA: TGTGCCAGCAGCTTAGGCTGGCGCTACGAGCAGTACTTC
CDR3 protein: CASSLGWRYEQYF

J gene: TRBJ1-2
V gene: TRBV6-8
D gene: .
clone size: medium-sized
CDR3 DNA: TGTGCCACTCCCTTCTCTACCGGTCCCTATGGCTACACCTTC
CDR3 protein: CATPFSTGPYGYTF

J gene: TRBJ2-1
V gene: TRBV11-3
D gene: TRBD2
clone size: .
CDR3 DNA: TGTGCCAGCAGCTTTGTCGGGACTACTGGTAATGAGCAGTTCTTC
CDR3 protein: CASSFVGTTGNEQFF

J gene: TRBJ2-5
V gene: TRBV11-3
D gene: TRBD2
clone size: large
CDR3 DNA: TGTGCCAGCAGCCAAGGGGGTAGCGGGAGTATTTCGGGGACCCAGTACTTC
CDR3 protein: CASSQGGSGSISGTQYF

J gene: TRBJ1-3
V gene: TRBV5-1
D gene: .
clone size: .
CDR3 DNA: TGCGCCAGCAGCTATGGCAGGGCCTCTGGAAACACCATATATTTT
CDR3 protein: CASSYGRASGNTIYF

J gene: TRBJ1-3
V gene: TRBV11-3
D gene: TRBD1
clone size: medium-sized
CDR3 DNA: TGTGCCAGCAGCTTAGTTCGGAGGGACAGGGCTGGAAACACCATATATTTT
CDR3 protein: CASSLVRRDRAGNTIYF

J gene: TRBJ2-7
V gene: TRBV9
D gene: .
clone size: .
CDR3 DNA: TGTGCCAGCAGCGTTACAGGGACCTCCTACGAGCAGTACTTC
CDR3 protein: CASSVTGTSYEQYF

J gene: TRBJ1-2
V gene: TRBV2
D gene: TRBD1
clone size: .
CDR3 DNA: TGTGCCGGGGGGACAGGGCGCTATGGCTACACCTTC
CDR3 protein: CAGGTGRYGYTF

J gene: TRBJ1-1
V gene: TRBV11-3
D gene: .
clone size: few
CDR3 DNA: TGTGCCAGCAGCTCTTTGGGAGCTAGAGGGGGAAGAGAAGCTTTCTTT
CDR3 protein: CASSSLGARGGREAFF

J gene: TRBJ2-7
V gene: TRBV23-1
D gene: .
clone size: .
CDR3 DNA: TGCGCCAGCAGTCAAGGCTACCTCTACGAGCAGTACTTC
CDR3 protein: CASSQGYLYEQYF

J gene: TRBJ1-5
V gene: TRBV18
D gene: .
clone size: .
CDR3 DNA: TGTGCCAGCTCACTGTCTGGGCAGGGCAATCAGCCCCAGCATTTT
CDR3 protein: CASSLSGQGNQPQHF

J gene: TRBJ2-3
V gene: TRBV18
D gene: TRBD2
clone size: medium-sized
CDR3 DNA: TGTGCCAGCTCAATAGCGGGGCCCAGCACAGATACGCAGTATTTT
CDR3 protein: CASSIAGPSTDTQYF

J gene: TRBJ1-2
V gene: TRBV19
D gene: .
clone size: few
CDR3 DNA: TGTGCCAGTAGTATCGACGGGTTAGGCTACACCTTC
CDR3 protein: CASSIDGLGYTF

J gene: TRBJ2-1
V gene: TRBV28
D gene: .
clone size: .
CDR3 DNA: TGTGCCAGCAGTACTCTAGTTCAGAATGAGCAGTTCTTC
CDR3 protein: CASSTLVQNEQFF

J gene: TRBJ2-3
V gene: TRBV18
D gene: TRBD2
clone size: .
CDR3 DNA: TGTGCCAGCTCACCCTTGACTAGCGGGGGGGCCAGTACGCAGTATTTT
CDR3 protein: CASSPLTSGGASTQYF

J gene: TRBJ2-2
V gene: TRBV19
D gene: .
clone size: few
CDR3 DNA: TGTGCCAGTAGATACCGGACCGGGGAGCTGTTTTTT
CDR3 protein: CASRYRTGELFF

J gene: TRBJ2-1
V gene: TRBV6-7
D gene: .
clone size: .
CDR3 DNA: TGTGCCAGCAGCGGGGGCCTTGAGCAGTTCTTC
CDR3 protein: CASSGGLEQFF

J gene: TRBJ1-2
V gene: TRBV11-3
D gene: TRBD1
clone size: few
CDR3 DNA: TGTGCCAGCAGCTTTCCAACAGGGGGCGCGATCGGTGGCTACACCTTC
CDR3 protein: CASSFPTGGAIGGYTF

J gene: TRBJ2-5
V gene: TRBV6-8
D gene: .
clone size: medium-sized
CDR3 DNA: TGTGCCATCAGTAACCTACTGCGGGCAAAAGAGACCCAGTACTTC
CDR3 protein: CAISNLLRAKETQYF

J gene: TRBJ2-3
V gene: TRBV9
D gene: .
clone size: .
CDR3 DNA: TGTGCCAGCAGGGCGGGTGTGGCAGATACGCAGTATTTT
CDR3 protein: CASRAGVADTQYF

J gene: TRBJ2-1
V gene: TRBV25-1
D gene: .
clone size: .
CDR3 DNA: TGTGCCAGCAGTGCCCAGACAGTTCACTCCTACAATGAGCAGTTCTTC
CDR3 protein: CASSAQTVHSYNEQFF

J gene: TRBJ1-5
V gene: TRBV6-8
D gene: .
clone size: few
CDR3 DNA: TGTGCCAGCAGTTACTCTTCCCCGACAGGTCTGAGCAATCAGCCCCAGCATTTT
CDR3 protein: CASSYSSPTGLSNQPQHF

J gene: TRBJ1-5
V gene: TRBV11-3
D gene: TRBD1
clone size: .
CDR3 DNA: TGTGCCAGCAGCTTAGGACCCTGGACAGGGGGCAAACAGCCCCAGCATTTT
CDR3 protein: CASSLGPWTGGKQPQHF